The 16 T cell receptor beta chains presented below share a single source sample, sequenced in a study of T cell repertoires in cytomegalovirus infection. TCRdb fed the reads into MiXCR, producing one record per CDR3 protein. The sample yields around 800,000 distinct CDR3 sequences, 32% seen once. The antigens for these receptors are not known. The sequencing here drew on cultured CD8+ T cells from PBMCs, taken from culture after CMV antigen stimulation. The receptors derive from a human donor in good health (CMV status not recorded). Some clones in this sample may be carry-over from other donors' samples.

The chain has TRBV14 and TRBJ1-1, with unresolved D. Trimming pared 1 base from V and 10 bases from J, leaving 10 bases between. CDR1 is SGHDN and CDR2 is FVKESK in the germline V gene. The CDR3 sequence is 12 residues long. The CDR3 sequence: CASSQGGRGAFF. Written as DNA, the CDR3 is TGTGCCAGCAGCCAAGGAGGTCGGGGAGCTTTCTTT.

Notes on this clonotype: One end of the junction is discordant with germline, which a read error may explain. The rearrangement links TRBV11-2 to TRBJ1-2, with 8 bases aligning to TRBD1. The CDR3 is made up of 14 amino acids. Germline lookup yields CDR1 SGHAT and CDR2 FQNNGV. CDR3 DNA sequence: TGTGCCAACAGCTTCGACAGGGGTGACTATGGCTACACCTTC. Protein: CANSFDRGDYGYTF.

The chain joins TRBV10-1 to TRBJ2-2, with TRBD1 as a possible D gene (5 bases). The CDR3 has 14 amino acids. Germline loops: CDR1 WNHNN, CDR2 SYGVQD (reference sequence). Trimming left V 4 bases short and J 6 bases short, with 12 bases between. CDR3 coding DNA: TGCGCCAGCAGTGTAGGGGCCCTCGCCGGGGAGCTGTTTTTT. It specifies CASSVGALAGELFF.

This chain links TRBV15 with TRBJ2-7; perhaps TRBD1 as D (6 bases). Per the germline V gene, CDR1 is LNHNV and CDR2 is YYDKDF (reference sequence). The V end lost 0 bases, the J end lost 5 bases, and 20 bases lay between the germline ends. The length of the CDR3 is 17 residues. CDR3 in DNA: TGTGCCACCAGCAGAGAGAGGTCAGGGGCGAGCCGGGACGAGCAGTACTTC. This encodes CATSRERSGASRDEQYF.

Note on this clonotype: It may be a read error: a sequence one base away is much more abundant. This rearrangement joins TRBV4-1 to TRBJ2-6; D is possibly TRBD1 (5 bases). The CDR3 extends over 13 amino acids. Germline values: CDR1 MGHRA, CDR2 YSYEKL. This CDR3 is CANSQGGANVLTF. The CDR3 nucleotides are TGCGCCAACAGCCAGGGTGGGGCCAACGTCCTGACTTTC.

This clonotype was seen only a few times. This chain links TRBV7-9 with TRBJ1-4, with TRBD1 identical over 8 bases. Germline lookup yields CDR1 SEHNR and CDR2 FQNEAQ (reference sequence). The junction had 2 bases not matched to a gene; V was cut back by 5 bases and J by 6 bases. This CDR3 is built from 13 residues. The CDR3, as DNA: TGTGCCAGCAGCAACAGGGGGGATGAAAAACTGTTTTTT. Residues: CASSNRGDEKLFF.

The V gene is TRBV5-6, the J gene TRBJ2-1; 8 bases match TRBD2. Trimming took 2 bases from V and 2 from J; bases not matched to a gene: 9. This CDR3 is 17 amino acids long. Germline-derived CDR1 and CDR2 are SGHDT and YYEEEE. The CDR3 spells CASSLGAGGRTYNEQFF. CDR3 nucleotides: TGTGCCAGCAGCTTAGGGGCGGGGGGTCGGACCTACAATGAGCAGTTCTTC.

This chain uses TRBV7-9 with TRBJ1-2; D remains ambiguous. CDR1 and CDR2 (germline): SEHNR, FQNEAQ (reference sequence). Trimming removed 4 bases from V and 1 base from J, with 16 bases in between. The CDR3 has 16 residues. CDR3 region: CASSSWEGFVNYGYTF. CDR3 sequence (DNA): TGTGCCAGCAGCTCCTGGGAGGGTTTCGTTAACTATGGCTACACCTTC.

CDR3 coding DNA: TGTGCCAACAGGCAGGGACAGGGGCTCCACGAGCAGTACTTC. Amino acids: CANRQGQGLHEQYF. V is TRBV5-6 and J is TRBJ2-7; 10 bases are a match to TRBD1. The CDR3 is 14 residues long. With V trimmed by 9 bases and J by 5 bases, 11 bases remained unmatched. The germline CDR1 and CDR2 sequences are SGHDT and YYEEEE.

This clonotype was counted only a few times. This chain uses TRBV6-2 or TRBV6-3 with TRBJ2-1; D is unclear. Per germline, CDR1 MNHEY and CDR2 SVGEGT. The CDR3 is made up of 13 amino acids. Deletions cut 2 bases from V and 9 bases from J, with 11 bases between. CDR3 sequence (DNA): TGTGCCAGCAGTTACGTAGGGTATGGTGAGCAGTTCTTC. This codes for CASSYVGYGEQFF.

V gene TRBV24-1 combines with J gene TRBJ2-3; D not resolved. This CDR3 contains 14 residues. CDR1 is KGHDR and CDR2 is SFDVKD in the germline V gene. Trimming shortened V by 3 bases and J by 5 bases, and 11 bases separated the two germline ends. CDR3 nucleotides: TGTGCCACCAGTGATGAAGGGATGGGAGATACGCAGTATTTT. Translation: CATSDEGMGDTQYF.

The chain uses TRBV6-5 and TRBJ2-2; 10 bases are shared with TRBD1. This CDR3 has 16 residues. Trimming cost V 0 bases and J 5 bases; bases outside gene matches: 3. CDR1 is MNHEY, CDR2 SVGAGI, per germline. The CDR3 DNA reads TGTGCCAGCAGTTACTCCGGGACAGGGGAAACCGGGGAGCTGTTTTTT. Its translation is CASSYSGTGETGELFF.

This clonotype was observed once. This sequence joins TRBV12-3 or TRBV12-4 and TRBJ2-7; D remains ambiguous. The CDR3 is 13 residues long. DNA for the CDR3: TGTGTCAGCAGTAAAGAAGACACGGGCGAGCAGTACGTC. Protein: CVSSKEDTGEQYV.

This clonotype appeared a few times. The rearrangement links TRBV5-6 to TRBJ2-5, with 7 nucleotides matching TRBD1. CDR3 size: 15 residues. Germline CDR1 SGHDT, CDR2 YYEEEE. Losses at the gene ends were 4 bases for V and 1 base for J; bases not matched to a gene: 7. CDR3 DNA sequence: TGTGCCAGCAGCCCCAGGGGGTTTGGCCAAGAGACCCAGTACTTC. It codes for CASSPRGFGQETQYF.

This clonotype was recorded a few times. The rearrangement links TRBV6-5 to TRBJ2-1; unclear D gene. CDR1 is MNHEY and CDR2 is SVGAGI in the germline V gene. V lost 0 bases and J lost 6, with 27 bases in between. CDR3 length equals 20 residues. Written as DNA, the CDR3 is TGTGCCAGCAGTTACTCGACGGCCACTTTAGGTAGGGCTGTGGGCAATGAGCAGTTCTTC. Amino acids: CASSYSTATLGRAVGNEQFF.

The V and J genes are TRBV6-5 and TRBJ1-2; D is possibly TRBD1 (5 bases). Looked up from germline, CDR1 is MNHEY and CDR2 is SVGAGI. This CDR3 contains 16 residues. Trimming took 0 bases from V and 5 from J, leaving 16 bases between them. CDR3 sequence: CASSYSPEGIPYGYTF. In DNA form, the CDR3 reads TGTGCCAGCAGTTACTCGCCCGAGGGGATACCATATGGCTACACCTTC.